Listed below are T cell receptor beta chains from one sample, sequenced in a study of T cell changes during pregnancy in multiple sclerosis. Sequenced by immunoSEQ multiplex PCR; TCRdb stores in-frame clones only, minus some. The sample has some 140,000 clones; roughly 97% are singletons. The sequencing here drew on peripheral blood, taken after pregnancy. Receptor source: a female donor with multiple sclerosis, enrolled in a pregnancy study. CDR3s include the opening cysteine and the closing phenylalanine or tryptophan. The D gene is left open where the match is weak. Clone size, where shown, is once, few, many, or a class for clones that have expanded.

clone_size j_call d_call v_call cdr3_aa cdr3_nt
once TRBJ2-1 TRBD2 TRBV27 CASSLAPGGWDEQFF TGTGCCAGCAGTTTGGCCCCGGGGGGGTGGGATGAGCAGTTCTTC
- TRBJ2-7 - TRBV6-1 CASVRELGTYEQYF TGTGCCAGCGTGAGGGAATTGGGGACCTACGAGCAGTACTTC
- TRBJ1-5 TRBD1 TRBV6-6 CASRETGVQPQHF TGTGCCAGCAGAGAGACAGGGGTGCAGCCCCAGCATTTT
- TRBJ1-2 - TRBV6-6 CASSYVGGPTNYGYTF TGTGCCAGCAGTTACGTAGGGGGTCCGACTAACTATGGCTACACCTTC
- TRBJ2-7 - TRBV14 CASSQGRSSYEQYF TGTGCCAGCAGCCAAGGTCGTAGCTCCTACGAGCAGTACTTC
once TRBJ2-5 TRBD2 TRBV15 CATSSGSGEETQYF TGTGCCACCAGTTCAGGTAGCGGGGAAGAGACCCAGTACTTC
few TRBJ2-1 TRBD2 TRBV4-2 CASSPTGGTSGRANEQFF TGTGCCAGCAGCCCAACGGGGGGGACTAGCGGGAGGGCCAATGAGCAGTTCTTC
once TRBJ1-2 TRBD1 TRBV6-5 CASTHSPGDSGYTF TGTGCCAGCACCCACAGCCCAGGGGACAGTGGCTACACCTTC
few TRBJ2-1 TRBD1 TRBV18 CASSSTGTGALNEQFF TGTGCCAGCTCATCGACCGGGACAGGGGCCCTAAATGAGCAGTTCTTC
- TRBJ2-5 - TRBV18 CASSPGVLETQYF TGTGCCAGCTCACCCGGGGTATTGGAGACCCAGTACTTC
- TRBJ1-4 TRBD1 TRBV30 CACTGTGEVKLFF TGTGCCTGTACCGGGACAGGGGAGGTAAAACTGTTTTTT
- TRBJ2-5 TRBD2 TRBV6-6 CASSPTRGAQYF TGTGCCAGCAGTCCGACCCGGGGGGCCCAGTACTTC
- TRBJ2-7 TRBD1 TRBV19 CASKARTGYYEQYF TGTGCCAGTAAGGCACGGACAGGCTACTACGAGCAGTACTTC
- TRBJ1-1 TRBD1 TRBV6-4 CASRMGQGAGEAFF TGTGCCAGCAGGATGGGACAGGGGGCCGGTGAAGCTTTCTTT
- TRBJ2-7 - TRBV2 CASSGGASGYYEQYF TGTGCCAGCAGTGGGGGGGCTAGCGGATACTACGAGCAGTACTTC
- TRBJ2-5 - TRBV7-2 CASSLFGNQETQYF TGTGCCAGCAGCTTATTCGGGAACCAAGAGACCCAGTACTTC
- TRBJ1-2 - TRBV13 CASSTEDPGANYGYTF TGTGCCAGCAGCACCGAGGACCCGGGAGCTAACTATGGCTACACCTTC
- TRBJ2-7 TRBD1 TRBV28 CASSPPGTGGAYEQYF TGTGCCAGCAGTCCGCCCGGGACAGGGGGCGCCTACGAGCAGTACTTC
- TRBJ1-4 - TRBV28 CASSLKREKLFF TGTGCCAGCAGTTTAAAGCGGGAAAAACTGTTTTTT
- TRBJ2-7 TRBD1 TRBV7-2 CASSSYRDRGPYEQYF TGTGCCAGCAGCTCATACCGGGACAGGGGCCCCTACGAGCAGTACTTC
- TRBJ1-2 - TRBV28 CASTLGIAVYGYTF TGTGCCAGCACTTTAGGAATAGCCGTGTATGGCTACACCTTC
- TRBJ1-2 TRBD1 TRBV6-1 CASSGGQGAQGYTF TGTGCCAGCAGTGGGGGACAGGGGGCTCAGGGCTACACCTTC
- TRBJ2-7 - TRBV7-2 CASSLGSPRGYEQYF TGTGCCAGCAGCTTAGGATCACCCAGAGGGTACGAGCAGTACTTC
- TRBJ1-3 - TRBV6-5 CASTRLVPSGNTIYF TGTGCCAGCACTAGACTTGTACCCTCTGGAAACACCATATATTTT
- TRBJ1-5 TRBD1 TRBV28 CASNSGGLQPQHF TGTGCCAGCAACTCAGGGGGGCTTCAGCCCCAGCATTTT
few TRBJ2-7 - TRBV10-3 CAITPDTVYREQYF TGTGCCATCACTCCCGACACAGTTTATCGGGAGCAGTACTTC
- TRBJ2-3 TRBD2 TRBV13 CASRYLAGGTDTQYF TGTGCCAGCAGGTACCTAGCGGGAGGGACAGATACGCAGTATTTT
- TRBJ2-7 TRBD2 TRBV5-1 CASSLVGLAGGEQYF TGCGCCAGCAGCTTGGTCGGACTAGCGGGAGGCGAGCAGTACTTC
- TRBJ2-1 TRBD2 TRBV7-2 CASSPAGLGSYNEQFF TGTGCCAGCAGCCCCGCCGGACTAGGCTCCTACAATGAGCAGTTCTTC
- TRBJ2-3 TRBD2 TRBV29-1 CSVDLAGTPDTQYF TGCAGCGTTGATCTAGCGGGGACGCCAGATACGCAGTATTTT
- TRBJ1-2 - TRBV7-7 CASRGHRVSYTF TGTGCTAGCAGGGGCCACAGGGTGAGCTACACCTTC
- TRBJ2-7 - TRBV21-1 CASSVIFYEQYF TGTGCCAGCAGTGTTATCTTCTACGAGCAGTACTTC
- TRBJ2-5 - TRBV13 CASSLARGETQYF TGTGCCAGCAGCTTAGCACGGGGTGAGACCCAGTACTTC
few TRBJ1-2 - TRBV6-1 CASSEQGKSNYGYTF TGTGCCAGCAGTGAACAGGGGAAATCTAACTATGGCTACACCTTC
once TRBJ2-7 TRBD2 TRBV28 CASRPSGRGGEQYF TGTGCCAGCAGACCTAGCGGGAGGGGTGGCGAGCAGTACTTC
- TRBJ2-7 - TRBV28 CASSLSPGRSYEQYF TGTGCCAGCAGTTTATCCCCGGGTCGATCTTACGAGCAGTACTTC
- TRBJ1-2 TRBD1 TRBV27 CASRQTGGRYGYTF TGTGCCAGCAGACAAACAGGGGGCCGGTATGGCTACACCTTC
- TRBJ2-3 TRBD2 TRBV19 CASSTRHRAGGGDTQYF TGTGCCAGTAGTACCCGCCATCGGGCGGGAGGTGGGGATACGCAGTATTTT
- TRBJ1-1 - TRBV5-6 CASSLVGRTEAFF TGTGCCAGCAGCTTGGTCGGTCGCACTGAAGCTTTCTTT
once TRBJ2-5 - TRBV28 CASSFLGLQETQYF TGTGCCAGCAGTTTTTTGGGACTTCAAGAGACCCAGTACTTC
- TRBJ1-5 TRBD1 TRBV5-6 CASSFRTGSFNQPQHF TGTGCCAGCAGCTTTCGGACAGGGTCGTTTAATCAGCCCCAGCATTTT
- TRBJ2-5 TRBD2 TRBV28 CASSRLAVETQYF TGTGCCAGCAGTCGACTAGCGGTAGAGACCCAGTACTTC
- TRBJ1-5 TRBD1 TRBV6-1 CASSQDPWTGGQDQPQHF TGTGCCAGCAGTCAAGATCCCTGGACAGGGGGGCAGGATCAGCCCCAGCATTTT
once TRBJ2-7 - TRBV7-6 CASHIGDPGHSSYEQYF TGTGCCAGCCACATAGGGGACCCGGGACACAGCTCCTACGAGCAGTACTTC
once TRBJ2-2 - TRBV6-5 CASSYSGNTGELFF TGTGCCAGCAGTTATTCCGGGAACACCGGGGAGCTGTTTTTT
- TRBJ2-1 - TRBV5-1 CASSLVAGSNEQFF TGCGCCAGCAGCTTGGTGGCGGGTTCCAATGAGCAGTTCTTC
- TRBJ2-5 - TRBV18 CASSPLEETQYF TGTGCCAGCTCACCACTAGAGGAGACCCAGTACTTC
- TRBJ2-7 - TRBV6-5 CASRRGPGPTYEQYF TGTGCCTCCCGGAGGGGACCCGGTCCTACCTACGAGCAGTACTTC
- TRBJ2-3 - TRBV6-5 CASSYLASTDTQYF TGTGCCAGCAGTTACCTGGCTAGCACAGATACGCAGTATTTT
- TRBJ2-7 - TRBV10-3 CAISDPVYEQYF TGTGCCATCAGTGACCCCGTGTACGAGCAGTACTTC
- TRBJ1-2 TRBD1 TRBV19 CASSHKGAGYTF TGTGCCAGTAGTCACAAGGGGGCCGGCTACACCTTC